Each of the 18 T cell receptor beta chains below was sequenced from the same sample in a study of lymphopenia after photon versus proton radiotherapy. Profiled with immunoSEQ multiplex PCR; TCRdb holds only in-frame clones, not every one. The data contain approximately 150,000 clones, less than 90% of them seen just once; the ten biggest clones take up approximately 4.6%. The specimen comprised peripheral blood, sampled from a patient treated with photon-based radiotherapy. These TCRs come from a man aged 50 or older with gastric cancer.

This clone was seen a single time. The J gene is TRBJ2-1, the V gene TRBV11-2; D is perhaps TRBD2 (7 bases). Between the trimmed V and J ends, which lost 4 bases and 6 bases, there was a span of 13 bases. This CDR3 region has 14 residues. CDR1 and CDR2 from the germline V gene are SGHAT and FQNNGV. The CDR3 region has the DNA TGTGCCAGCAGCTCAAGGGGGGAGGGCAATGAGCAGTTCTTC. Protein: CASSSRGEGNEQFF.

This sequence joins TRBV11-2 and TRBJ2-1, with 9 bases lining up with TRBD2. CDR1 is SGHAT, CDR2 FQNNGV, per germline. The CDR3 contains 16 residues. V dropped 5 bases and J dropped 10; count of bases not matched to a gene: 15. The CDR3 DNA follows: TGTGCCAGCAGCGCCATTGGGACTAGCCGGCCGAGCGAGCAGTTCTTC. It codes for CASSAIGTSRPSEQFF.

This clone was seen many times. The chain couples TRBV14 to TRBJ2-2; 8 bases line up with TRBD2. CDR1 SGHDN and CDR2 FVKESK come from the germline V gene. There are 15 residues in the CDR3. Losses at the gene ends were 3 bases for V and 7 bases for J; bases not matched to a gene: 7. The CDR3: CASSQLAGIVGELFF. CDR3 sequence (DNA): TGTGCCAGCAGCCAGTTAGCGGGAATTGTCGGGGAGCTGTTTTTT.

A word on this clone: Other DNA sequences in the sample encode the same CDR3. This chain connects TRBV15 to TRBJ2-3, with D possibly matching TRBD2 (5 bases). The CDR3 contains 15 residues. The V gene's germline CDR1 is LNHNV and CDR2 YYDKDF (reference sequence). Trimming pared 0 bases from V and 0 bases from J, leaving 7 bases between. In DNA, the CDR3 is TGTGCCACCAGCAGAGAGGGCGGGAGCACAGATACGCAGTATTTT. It specifies CATSREGGSTDTQYF.

J is TRBJ2-5 and V is TRBV10-3; possibly TRBD1 for D (6 bases). Germline V gene sequence: CDR1 ENHRY, CDR2 SYGVKD. The CDR3 has 15 residues. The V and J ends lost 2 bases and 5 bases respectively, with 15 bases between them. The DNA for the CDR3 is TGTGCCATCAGTGAGCCGGGACACCTGAGGGAGACCCAGTACTTC. The encoded protein is CAISEPGHLRETQYF.

This clone was picked up one time. The CDR3 DNA is TGTGCCAGCAGCCTCGAGGGAAGGGAGACCCAGTACTTC. Protein: CASSLEGRETQYF. This chain connects TRBV2 to TRBJ2-5, with a possible D match to TRBD2 (5 bases). V dropped 6 bases and J dropped 5 bases, with 13 bases sitting between them. This CDR3 is built from 13 residues. The germline V gene encodes CDR1 SNHLY and CDR2 FYNNEI. The full variable domain, its missing parts supplied by reference TRBV2 and TRBJ2-5, is EPEVTQTPSHQVTQMGQEVILRCVPISNHLYFYWYRQILGQKVEFLVSFYNNEISEKSEIFDDQFSVERPDGSNFTLKIRSTKLEDSAMYFCASSLEGRETQYFGPGTRLLVL.

The sample holds a few counts of this clone. The J gene is TRBJ2-3, the V gene TRBV4-1; 9 nucleotides line up with TRBD2. There are 15 residues in the CDR3. The germline gives CDR1 MGHRA, CDR2 YSYEKL. V was clipped by 5 bases and J by 2 bases; unmatched bases: 5. The CDR3: CASSGGRGFTDTQYF. The CDR3 DNA sequence: TGCGCCAGCAGCGGCGGGAGGGGGTTCACAGATACGCAGTATTTT.

The chain links TRBV15 to TRBJ2-3, with D unresolved. This CDR3 has 16 residues. CDR1 is LNHNV and CDR2 is YYDKDF in the germline V gene (reference sequence). V dropped 0 bases and J dropped 0 bases, with 10 bases sitting between them. As DNA, the CDR3 is TGTGCCACCAGCAGAGATCGTGTAGCTAGCACAGATACGCAGTATTTT. Amino acids: CATSRDRVASTDTQYF. Variable domain in full (rest from reference TRBV15 and TRBJ2-3): DAMVIQNPRYQVTQFGKPVTLSCSQTLNHNVMYWYQQKSSQAPKLLFHYYDKDFNNEADTPDNFQSRRPNTSFCFLDIRSPGLGDTAMYLCATSRDRVASTDTQYFGPGTRLTVL.

This clone was detected many times. The chain uses TRBV6-5 and TRBJ1-2; no firm D call. Germline CDR1 MNHEY, CDR2 SVGAGI. The length of the CDR3 is 14 residues. Trimming took off 6 bases at V and 8 bases at J, with 19 bases between the two ends. The CDR3 reads CASSDGARAHGYTF. CDR3 sequence (DNA): TGTGCCAGCAGCGACGGAGCTCGGGCTCACGGCTACACCTTC.

The DNA for the CDR3 is TGTGCCAGCAGCCGGGACAGGGCTGAAAAACTGTTTTTT. Amino acids: CASSRDRAEKLFF. The chain combines TRBV14 with TRBJ1-4; 9 bases match TRBD1. Germline loops: CDR1 SGHDN, CDR2 FVKESK. V gave up 4 bases and J gave up 7 bases; unmatched junction bases: 1. The CDR3 runs 13 residues.

V usage is TRBV30 and J usage is TRBJ2-7; unclear D gene. Per germline, CDR1 GTSNPN and CDR2 SVGIG (reference sequence). The CDR3 extends over 12 amino acids. V shed 4 bases and J shed 2 bases, with 9 bases lying between them. CDR3 DNA sequence: TGTGCCTGGACCATTACCACCTACGAGCAGTACTTC. Encoded protein: CAWTITTYEQYF.

This chain joins TRBV19 and TRBJ2-7, with TRBD1 matching over 11 bases. The germline gives CDR1 LNHDA, CDR2 SQIVND (reference sequence). J was trimmed by 4 bases and V by 6 bases; bases with no gene match: 8. The CDR3 is made up of 15 amino acids. The CDR3: CASSISGQGAYEQYF. The CDR3 DNA reads TGTGCCAGTAGCATAAGCGGACAGGGGGCTTACGAGCAGTACTTC.

This clone appeared once. CDR3 nucleotides: TGTGCCAGCTCACCACCCGGGACAGGGGGCTCTGGGGCCAACGTCCTGACTTTC. Protein: CASSPPGTGGSGANVLTF. The chain is built from TRBV18 and TRBJ2-6; TRBD1 matches at 11 bases. The V segment lost 0 bases and the J segment 0 bases; nucleotides outside the gene matches: 1. CDR1 and CDR2 (germline): KGHSH, LQKENI. The CDR3 is 18 amino acids.

The chain uses TRBV9 and TRBJ2-2; 7 positions match TRBD2. There are 17 residues in the CDR3. The junction had 13 bases not matched to a gene; V was cut back by 4 bases and J by 4 bases. Germline loops: CDR1 SGDLS, CDR2 YYNGEE. In nucleotides, the CDR3 is TGTGCCAGCAGCCACCGATCGGCGGGAGCGGGCACCGGGGAGCTGTTTTTT. Protein: CASSHRSAGAGTGELFF.

This rearrangement joins TRBV30 to TRBJ1-4, with 9 bases that match TRBD1. Germline V gene data show CDR1 as GTSNPN and CDR2 as SVGIG (reference sequence). V trimming: 4 bases; J trimming: 5 bases; junction bases outside the gene matches: 8. CDR3 size: 15 residues. This CDR3 reads CAWTLAGTGNEKLFF. DNA for the CDR3: TGTGCCTGGACCCTGGCCGGGACAGGGAATGAAAAACTGTTTTTT.

The chain employs TRBV7-2 and TRBJ2-2, with 8 bases identical to TRBD2. J lost 6 bases, V lost 1 base, and 4 bases had no gene match. The germline CDR1 and CDR2 sequences are SGHTA and FQGNSA. CDR3 length: 15 amino acids. The CDR3 protein is CASSLDTGGAGELFF. CDR3 in DNA: TGTGCCAGCAGCTTAGATACGGGAGGGGCCGGGGAGCTGTTTTTT.

V is TRBV20-1 and J is TRBJ2-1; D gene unclear. The CDR3 sequence is 10 residues long. Germline V lookup: CDR1 DFQATT, CDR2 SNEGSKA (reference sequence). Trimming stripped 5 bases from V and 5 bases from J, with 4 bases between. The CDR3: CSAGNNEQFF. CDR3 sequence (DNA): TGCAGTGCTGGAAACAATGAGCAGTTCTTC.

The chain is built from TRBV2 and TRBJ2-5; 8 positions match TRBD1. The germline gives CDR1 SNHLY, CDR2 FYNNEI. J gave up 5 bases and V 6 bases, and 11 bases lay outside the gene matches. CDR3 length equals 15 residues. The CDR3 region has the DNA TGTGCCAGCAGGGGATGGACAGGGCGAATGGAGACCCAGTACTTC. Residues: CASRGWTGRMETQYF.